This note documents a single T cell receptor beta chain sequence. This sample was included in a study of blood T cell repertoires in COVID-19. Adults between about 18 and 89 years of age took part from some 25 US areas. The CDR3 length is 15 residues. Germline lookup yields CDR1 SNHLY and CDR2 FYNNEI. Trimming pared 9 bases from V and 5 bases from J, leaving 23 bases between. The assay was immunoSEQ multiplex PCR, and TCRdb's table has in-frame clones only and misses some. Of around 200,000 clones listed, about 84% are singletons. The chain uses TRBV2 and TRBJ2-7, with D maybe TRBD2 (5 bases). This receptor was obtained from a man between 40 and 49 years old with acute COVID-19. The sequenced material came from PBMCs or T cells enriched from blood (not recorded which). Written as DNA, the CDR3 is TGTGCCAGAAGCGCCTATGCGGGTTTAAACGACGAGCAGTACTTC. This sequence encodes CARSAYAGLNDEQYF.